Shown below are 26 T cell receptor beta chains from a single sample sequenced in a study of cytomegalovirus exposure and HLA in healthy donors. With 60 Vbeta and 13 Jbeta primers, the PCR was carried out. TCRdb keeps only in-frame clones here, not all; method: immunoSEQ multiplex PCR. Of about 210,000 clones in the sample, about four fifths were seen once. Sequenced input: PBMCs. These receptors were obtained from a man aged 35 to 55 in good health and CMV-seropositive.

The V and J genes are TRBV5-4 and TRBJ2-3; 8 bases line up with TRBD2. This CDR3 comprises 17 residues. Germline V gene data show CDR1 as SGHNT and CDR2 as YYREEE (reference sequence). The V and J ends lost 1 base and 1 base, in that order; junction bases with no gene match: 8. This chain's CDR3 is CASSLSSGGAGTDTQYF. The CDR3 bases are TGTGCCAGCAGCTTGTCGTCGGGGGGGGCGGGCACAGATACGCAGTATTTT.

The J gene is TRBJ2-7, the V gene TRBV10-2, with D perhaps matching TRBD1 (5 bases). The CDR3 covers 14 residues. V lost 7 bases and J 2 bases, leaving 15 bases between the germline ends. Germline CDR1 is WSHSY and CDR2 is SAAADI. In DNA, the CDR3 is TGCGCCAGCATCGAAGGGGCAGGGCCCTACGAGCAGTACTTC. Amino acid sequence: CASIEGAGPYEQYF.

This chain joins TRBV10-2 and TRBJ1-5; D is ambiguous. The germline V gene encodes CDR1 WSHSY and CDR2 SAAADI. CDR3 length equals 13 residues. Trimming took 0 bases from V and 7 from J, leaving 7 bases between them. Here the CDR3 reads CASSESREQPQHF. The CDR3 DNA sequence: TGCGCCAGCAGTGAGTCGAGGGAGCAGCCCCAGCATTTT.

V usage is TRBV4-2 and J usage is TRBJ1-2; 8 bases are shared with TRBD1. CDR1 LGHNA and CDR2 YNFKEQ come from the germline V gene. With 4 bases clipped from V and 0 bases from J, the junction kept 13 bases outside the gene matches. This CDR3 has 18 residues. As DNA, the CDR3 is TGTGCCAGCAGCCCCCAGGGGGCAGTAACGACAACTAACTATGGCTACACCTTC. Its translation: CASSPQGAVTTTNYGYTF.

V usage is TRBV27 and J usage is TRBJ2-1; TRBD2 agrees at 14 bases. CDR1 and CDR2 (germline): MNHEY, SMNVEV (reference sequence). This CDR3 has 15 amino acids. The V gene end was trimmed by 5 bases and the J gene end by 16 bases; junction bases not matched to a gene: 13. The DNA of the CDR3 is TGTGCCAGCAGTCTAGGGACTAGCGGGAGCTCTAGCAGATTCTTC. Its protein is CASSLGTSGSSSRFF.

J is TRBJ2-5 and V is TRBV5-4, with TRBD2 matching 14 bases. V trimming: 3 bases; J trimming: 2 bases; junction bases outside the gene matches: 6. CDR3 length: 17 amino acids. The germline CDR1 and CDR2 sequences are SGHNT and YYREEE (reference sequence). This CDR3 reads CASSWGLAGATQETQYF. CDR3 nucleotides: TGTGCCAGCAGCTGGGGACTAGCGGGGGCCACACAAGAGACCCAGTACTTC.

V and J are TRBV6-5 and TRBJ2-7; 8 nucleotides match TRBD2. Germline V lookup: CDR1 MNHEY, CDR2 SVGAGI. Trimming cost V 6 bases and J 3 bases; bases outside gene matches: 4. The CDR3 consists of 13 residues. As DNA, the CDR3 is TGTGCCAGCAGGCCGGGAGGGGACTACGAGCAGTACTTC. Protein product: CASRPGGDYEQYF.

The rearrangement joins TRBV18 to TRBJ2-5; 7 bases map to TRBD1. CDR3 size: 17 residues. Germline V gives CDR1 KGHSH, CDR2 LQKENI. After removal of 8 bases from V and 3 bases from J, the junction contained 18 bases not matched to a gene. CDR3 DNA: TGTGCCAGCACGCTGAAGATGGACAGGTTAAGTAAAGAGACCCAGTACTTC. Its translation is CASTLKMDRLSKETQYF.

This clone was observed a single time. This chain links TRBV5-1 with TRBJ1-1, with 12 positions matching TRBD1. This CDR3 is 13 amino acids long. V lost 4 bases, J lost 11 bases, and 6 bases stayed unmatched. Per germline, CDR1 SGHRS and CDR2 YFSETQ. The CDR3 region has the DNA TGCGCCAGCAGCCCGGGACAGGGGGCCGGGGCTTTCTTT. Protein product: CASSPGQGAGAFF.

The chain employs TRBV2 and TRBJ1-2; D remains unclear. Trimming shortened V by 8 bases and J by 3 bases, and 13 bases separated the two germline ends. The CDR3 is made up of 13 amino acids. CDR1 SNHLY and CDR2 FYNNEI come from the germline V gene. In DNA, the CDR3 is TGTGCCAGCTCAGCCGGGGATTACTATGGCTACACCTTC. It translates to CASSAGDYYGYTF.

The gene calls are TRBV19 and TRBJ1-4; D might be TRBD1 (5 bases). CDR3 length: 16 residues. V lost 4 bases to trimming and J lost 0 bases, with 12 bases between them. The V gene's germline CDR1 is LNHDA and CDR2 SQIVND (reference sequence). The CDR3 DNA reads TGTGCCAGTAGTAAGGGGAATACAGCAACTAATGAAAAACTGTTTTTT. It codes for CASSKGNTATNEKLFF.

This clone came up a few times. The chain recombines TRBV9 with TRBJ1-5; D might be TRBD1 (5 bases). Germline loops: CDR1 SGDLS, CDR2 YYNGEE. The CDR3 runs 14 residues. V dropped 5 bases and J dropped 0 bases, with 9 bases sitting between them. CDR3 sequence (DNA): TGTGCCAGCAGTTCCCAGGGTAGCAATCAGCCCCAGCATTTT. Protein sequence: CASSSQGSNQPQHF. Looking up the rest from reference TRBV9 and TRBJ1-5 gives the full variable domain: DSGVTQTPKHLITATGQRVTLRCSPRSGDLSVYWYQQSLDQGLQFLIQYYNGEERAKGNILERFSAQQFPDLHSELNLSSLELGDSALYFCASSSQGSNQPQHFGDGTRLSIL.

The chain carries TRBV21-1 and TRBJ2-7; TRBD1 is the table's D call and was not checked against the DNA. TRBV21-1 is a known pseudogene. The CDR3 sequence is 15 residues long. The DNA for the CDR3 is TGTGCCAGCAGCAAACCCCGGGACAGGGGAGGCGAGCAGTACTTC. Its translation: CASSKPRDRGGEQYF.

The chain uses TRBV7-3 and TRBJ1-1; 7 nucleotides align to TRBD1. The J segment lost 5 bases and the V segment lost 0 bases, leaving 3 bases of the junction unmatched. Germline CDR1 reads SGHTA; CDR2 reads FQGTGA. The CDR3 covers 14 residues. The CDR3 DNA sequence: TGTGCCAGCAGCTTAACGGGGGGACAGACTGAAGCTTTCTTT. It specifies CASSLTGGQTEAFF.

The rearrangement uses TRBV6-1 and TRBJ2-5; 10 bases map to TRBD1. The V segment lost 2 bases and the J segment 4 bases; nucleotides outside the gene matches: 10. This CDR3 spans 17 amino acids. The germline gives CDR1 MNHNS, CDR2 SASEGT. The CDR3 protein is CASSEYLGQGIRETQYF. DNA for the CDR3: TGTGCCAGCAGTGAATATCTGGGACAGGGGATAAGAGAGACCCAGTACTTC.

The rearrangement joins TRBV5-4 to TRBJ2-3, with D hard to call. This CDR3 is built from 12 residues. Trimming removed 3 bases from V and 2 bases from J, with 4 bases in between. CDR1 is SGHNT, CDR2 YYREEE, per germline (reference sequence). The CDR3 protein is CASSSNTDTQYF. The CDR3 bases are TGTGCCAGCAGCTCTAACACAGATACGCAGTATTTT.

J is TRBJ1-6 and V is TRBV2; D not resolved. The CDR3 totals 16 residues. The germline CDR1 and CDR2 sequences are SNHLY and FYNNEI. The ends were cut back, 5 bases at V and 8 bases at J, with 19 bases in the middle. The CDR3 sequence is CASSTPRGVRDSPLHF. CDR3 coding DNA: TGTGCCAGCAGTACTCCCCGAGGAGTCCGCGATTCACCCCTCCACTTT.

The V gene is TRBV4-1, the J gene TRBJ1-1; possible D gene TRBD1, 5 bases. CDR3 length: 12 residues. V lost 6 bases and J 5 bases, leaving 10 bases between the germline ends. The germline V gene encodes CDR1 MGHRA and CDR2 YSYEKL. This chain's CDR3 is CASRAGVTEAFF. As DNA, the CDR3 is TGCGCCAGCAGGGCGGGGGTAACTGAAGCTTTCTTT.

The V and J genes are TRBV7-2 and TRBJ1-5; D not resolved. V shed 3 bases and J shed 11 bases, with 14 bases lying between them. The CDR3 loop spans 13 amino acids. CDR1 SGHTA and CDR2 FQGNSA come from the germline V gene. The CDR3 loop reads CASSFVGGPTQHF. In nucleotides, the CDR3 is TGTGCCAGCAGCTTCGTGGGAGGGCCAACCCAGCATTTT. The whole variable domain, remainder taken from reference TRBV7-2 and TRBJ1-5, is GAGVSQSPSNKVTEKGKDVELRCDPISGHTALYWYRQSLGQGLEFLIYFQGNSAPDKSGLPSDRFSAERTGGSVSTLTIQRTQQEDSAVYLCASSFVGGPTQHFGDGTRLSIL.

CDR3 loop: CASSPRDRDSPLHF. The CDR3 coding sequence is TGTGCCAGCAGCCCCCGGGACAGGGATTCACCCCTCCACTTT. The chain carries TRBV2 and TRBJ1-6; 9 positions agree with TRBD1. This CDR3 comprises 14 residues. The V gene's germline CDR1 is SNHLY and CDR2 FYNNEI. Trimming at V came to 6 bases and at J to 8 bases, leaving 5 bases not matched to a gene. The whole variable domain, filled in from reference TRBV2 and TRBJ1-6, reads EPEVTQTPSHQVTQMGQEVILRCVPISNHLYFYWYRQILGQKVEFLVSFYNNEISEKSEIFDDQFSVERPDGSNFTLKIRSTKLEDSAMYFCASSPRDRDSPLHFGNGTRLTVT.

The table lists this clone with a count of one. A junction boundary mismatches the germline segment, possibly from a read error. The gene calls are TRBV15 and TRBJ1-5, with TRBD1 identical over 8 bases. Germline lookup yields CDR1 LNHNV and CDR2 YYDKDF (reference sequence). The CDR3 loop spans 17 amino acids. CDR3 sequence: CAASRVPQGAGNQPQHF. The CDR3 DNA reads TGTGCCGCCAGCAGGGTACCTCAGGGGGCTGGGAATCAGCCCCAGCATTTT.

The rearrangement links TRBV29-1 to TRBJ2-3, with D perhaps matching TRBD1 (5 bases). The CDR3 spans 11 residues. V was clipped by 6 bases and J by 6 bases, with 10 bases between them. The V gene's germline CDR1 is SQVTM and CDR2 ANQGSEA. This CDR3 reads CSVKTADTQYF. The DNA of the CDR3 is TGCAGCGTGAAGACAGCCGATACGCAGTATTTT.

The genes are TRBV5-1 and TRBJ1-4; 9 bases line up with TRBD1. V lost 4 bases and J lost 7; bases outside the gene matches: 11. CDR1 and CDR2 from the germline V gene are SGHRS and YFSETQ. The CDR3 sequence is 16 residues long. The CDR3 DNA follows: TGCGCCAGCAGCCTACACTCCGGGACAGGGCGTGAAAAACTGTTTTTT. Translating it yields CASSLHSGTGREKLFF.

The CDR3 reads CASTPGIMNTEAFF. In nucleotides, the CDR3 is TGTGCCAGCACCCCAGGAATAATGAACACTGAAGCTTTCTTT. This chain joins TRBV7-3 and TRBJ1-1; D uncertain. The V end was cut by 7 bases, the J end by 0 bases, with 12 bases between. CDR3 length: 14 residues. Germline V gives CDR1 SGHTA, CDR2 FQGTGA.

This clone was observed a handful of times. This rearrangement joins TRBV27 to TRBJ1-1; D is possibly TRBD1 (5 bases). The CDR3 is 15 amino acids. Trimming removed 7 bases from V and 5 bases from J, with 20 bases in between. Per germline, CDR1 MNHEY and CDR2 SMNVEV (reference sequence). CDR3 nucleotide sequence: TGTGCCAGCAAGAGCCAGGGATTCGAGTGGACTGAAGCTTTCTTT. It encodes CASKSQGFEWTEAFF.

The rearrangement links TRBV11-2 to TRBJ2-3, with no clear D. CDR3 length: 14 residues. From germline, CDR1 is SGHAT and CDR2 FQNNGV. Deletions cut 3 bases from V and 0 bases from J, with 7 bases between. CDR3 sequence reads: CASSFRLSTDTQYF. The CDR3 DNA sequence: TGTGCCAGCAGCTTCCGACTGAGCACAGATACGCAGTATTTT.